This entry is about one T cell receptor beta chain. This record comes from a study of early stage breast cancer tumors. Repertoires were generated with immunoSEQ multiplex PCR, while TCRdb's copy carries only in-frame clones and drops some. This table holds a few thousand clones, approximately 68% found once. The sequence came from a person aged 45 to 59 with breast cancer. Sequenced input: normal breast tissue next to the tumor.

CDR3 DNA: TGCGCCAGCATGACGAGGGCCACTGAAGCTTTCTTT. Residues: CASMTRATEAFF. The gene calls are TRBV5-1 and TRBJ1-1; D uncertain. Germline V gene lookup returns CDR1 SGHRS and CDR2 YFSETQ. CDR3 length equals 12 residues. V dropped 6 bases and J dropped 4 bases, with 10 bases sitting between them.